The 18 T cell receptor beta chains below come from one sample, sequenced in a study of long-term antiretroviral therapy in people with HIV. Investigators performed immunoSEQ version v3.0 at survey level. Method: immunoSEQ multiplex PCR; TCRdb's copy keeps in-frame clones and lacks some. The sample has 26,000 or so clones, around 80% seen once. The sequences come from unsorted PBMCs, collected 1.5 years before starting antiretroviral therapy. These receptors were obtained from a young man with HIV.

This sequence joins TRBV9 and TRBJ2-1, with D perhaps matching TRBD2 (6 bases). V was clipped by 3 bases and J by 8 bases, with 18 bases between them. The CDR3 length is 15 residues. The germline CDR1 and CDR2 sequences are SGDLS and YYNGEE. The CDR3 loop is CASSAPRGGFHEQFF. DNA of the CDR3: TGTGCCAGCAGCGCCCCTCGTGGAGGGTTTCATGAGCAGTTCTTC. The whole variable domain, remainder taken from reference TRBV9 and TRBJ2-1, is DSGVTQTPKHLITATGQRVTLRCSPRSGDLSVYWYQQSLDQGLQFLIQYYNGEERAKGNILERFSAQQFPDLHSELNLSSLELGDSALYFCASSAPRGGFHEQFFGPGTRLTVL.

V usage is TRBV7-8 and J usage is TRBJ1-1; possible D gene TRBD1, 5 bases. From germline, CDR1 is SGHVS and CDR2 FQNEAQ. V was shortened by 5 bases and J by 0 bases, with 10 bases between the two germline ends. The CDR3 has 14 residues. The CDR3 nucleotides are TGTGCCAGCAGCATAGGGGAGATGAACACTGAAGCTTTCTTT. This translates into CASSIGEMNTEAFF.

The gene calls are TRBV2 and TRBJ2-2; a possible D gene is TRBD2 (7 bases). V was shortened by 11 bases and J by 1 base, with 29 bases between the two germline ends. This CDR3 comprises 19 residues. Per germline, CDR1 SNHLY and CDR2 FYNNEI. CDR3 in DNA: TGTGCCTGCCTGGCTATTGGGGGGGCCCTGAATCGGAACACCGGGGAGCTGTTTTTT. It encodes CACLAIGGALNRNTGELFF.

This clone was picked up a small number of times. The chain has TRBV18 and TRBJ1-1, with D unresolved. In germline, CDR1 is KGHSH, CDR2 LQKENI. The germline V and J ends were trimmed by 0 bases and 1 base, with 9 bases remaining between them. The length of the CDR3 is 15 residues. This CDR3 is CASSPPLGRNTEAFF. The CDR3 DNA is TGTGCCAGCTCACCACCGTTAGGGAGGAACACTGAAGCTTTCTTT.

V and J are TRBV10-3 and TRBJ1-3; the D gene is possibly TRBD1 (5 bases). The V end was cut by 4 bases, the J end by 0 bases, with 10 bases between. Germline V gene lookup returns CDR1 ENHRY and CDR2 SYGVKD. The CDR3 runs 15 residues. Written as DNA, the CDR3 is TGTGCCATCAGTGCGGGACGCTACTCTGGAAACACCATATATTTT. It encodes CAISAGRYSGNTIYF.

This chain joins TRBV4-1 and TRBJ2-7; possibly TRBD1 or TRBD2 for D (5 bases each). This CDR3 region has 13 residues. Trimming stripped 0 bases from V and 6 bases from J, with 9 bases between. The germline CDR1 and CDR2 sequences are MGHRA and YSYEKL. CDR3: CASSQDPRGEQYF. CDR3 nucleotides: TGCGCCAGCAGCCAAGATCCGAGGGGCGAGCAGTACTTC.

This clone was counted a single time. Here the CDR3 reads CASSLDTGRSWEQYF. The CDR3 DNA reads as TGTGCCAGCAGCTTGGACACAGGGAGGTCCTGGGAGCAGTACTTC. This rearrangement joins TRBV5-5 to TRBJ2-7; either TRBD1 or TRBD2 may fit D (6 bases each). The CDR3 has 15 residues. V lost 0 bases and J 7 bases, leaving 17 bases between the germline ends. Germline CDR1 reads SGHKS; CDR2 reads YYEKEE (reference sequence).

The chain recombines TRBV5-4 with TRBJ2-7; 7 bases are shared with TRBD1. The germline V gene has CDR1 SGHNT and CDR2 YYREEE (reference sequence). Trimming removed 4 bases from V and 3 bases from J; junction bases left unmatched: 7. This CDR3 spans 14 amino acids. In DNA form, the CDR3 reads TGTGCCAGCAGCCATCAGGGGGAATTCTACGAGCAGTACTTC. Translating it yields CASSHQGEFYEQYF.

V and J are TRBV7-2 and TRBJ2-5; 8 bases are a match to TRBD2. V shed 0 bases, J shed 5 bases, and the junction held 14 bases outside the gene matches. Germline values: CDR1 SGHTA, CDR2 FQGNSA. This CDR3 has 18 amino acids. CDR3 loop: CASSLAGGEYLGFETQYF. The CDR3 DNA reads TGTGCCAGCAGCTTAGCCGGGGGGGAGTACCTAGGGTTCGAGACCCAGTACTTC.

This chain joins TRBV4-1 and TRBJ1-5; a weak D match, TRBD1 (5 bases). Germline loops: CDR1 MGHRA, CDR2 YSYEKL. V was pared by 1 base and J by 0 bases, with 10 bases between. There are 16 residues in the CDR3. This CDR3 reads CASSQGQTYSNQPQHF. In DNA form, the CDR3 reads TGCGCCAGCAGCCAAGGACAGACTTATAGCAATCAGCCCCAGCATTTT.

This chain connects TRBV30 to TRBJ2-7, with D possibly called TRBD1 or TRBD2 (6 bases each). This CDR3 contains 13 residues. Germline V gives CDR1 GTSNPN, CDR2 SVGIG (reference sequence). V was clipped by 3 bases and J by 2 bases, with 11 bases between them. CDR3 bases: TGTGCCTGGAGGATAGGGGGGACCTACGAGCAGTACTTC. Its translation is CAWRIGGTYEQYF.

V gene TRBV10-3 combines with J gene TRBJ1-2; D uncertain. Germline values: CDR1 ENHRY, CDR2 SYGVKD. The V end was cut by 2 bases, the J end by 4 bases, with 8 bases between. This CDR3 is built from 13 residues. The CDR3 coding sequence is TGTGCCATCAGTGAGCTGAAGAGCTATGGCTACACCTTC. It codes for CAISELKSYGYTF.

The chain joins TRBV27 to TRBJ2-7; 7 bases align to TRBD2. The CDR3 loop spans 19 amino acids. The germline V gene has CDR1 MNHEY and CDR2 SMNVEV (reference sequence). With V trimmed by 3 bases and J by 4 bases, 21 bases remained unmatched. The CDR3 sequence: CASSFTQAPIAGWTYEQYF. CDR3 coding DNA: TGTGCCAGCAGTTTCACCCAGGCCCCAATAGCGGGTTGGACGTACGAGCAGTACTTC.

The CDR3 is CASSFNRGRASYEQYF. The DNA of the CDR3 is TGTGCCAGCAGTTTTAATCGGGGCAGGGCCTCCTACGAGCAGTACTTC. V gene TRBV28 combines with J gene TRBJ2-7; D assignment may be TRBD1 or TRBD2 (5 bases each). There are 16 residues in the CDR3. V lost 3 bases to trimming and J lost 0 bases, with 15 bases between them. Per the germline V gene, CDR1 is MDHEN and CDR2 is SYDVKM.

In DNA form, the CDR3 reads TGCGCCAGCTCAGACCCTAGGGCAGGTCCCAATCAGCCCCAGCATTTT. Protein: CASSDPRAGPNQPQHF. The gene calls are TRBV10-2 and TRBJ1-5; D not resolved. The V gene's germline CDR1 is WSHSY and CDR2 SAAADI. The CDR3 loop spans 16 amino acids. The V end lost 8 bases, the J end lost 3 bases, and 20 bases lay between the germline ends.

The chain links TRBV25-1 to TRBJ2-7; unclear D gene. The CDR3 has 13 amino acids. Germline V gene sequence: CDR1 MGHDK, CDR2 SYGVNS. With 8 bases removed from V and 3 bases from J, the gap between germline ends came to 14 bases. The CDR3 here is CASRLWPLYEQYF. As DNA, the CDR3 is TGTGCCAGCCGCCTGTGGCCCCTCTACGAGCAGTACTTC.

This clone has just one count. The rearrangement links TRBV5-1 to TRBJ2-1, with 15 nucleotides matching TRBD2. V lost 3 bases, J lost 4 bases, and 5 bases stayed unmatched. Germline lookup yields CDR1 SGHRS and CDR2 YFSETQ. The CDR3 runs 17 residues. The CDR3 spells CASSWTSGGGPYNEQFF. CDR3 DNA: TGCGCCAGCAGCTGGACTAGCGGGGGGGGCCCGTACAATGAGCAGTTCTTC.

The rearrangement joins TRBV4-1 to TRBJ2-7, with 7 bases that match TRBD1. The germline V gene has CDR1 MGHRA and CDR2 YSYEKL. The length of the CDR3 is 17 residues. Germline trimming cut 0 bases from V and 1 base from J; bases unmatched to any gene: 9. CDR3 nucleotides: TGCGCCAGCAGCCAAGATTGGGCCAGGGGGAGATCCTACGAGCAGTACTTC. It is translated as CASSQDWARGRSYEQYF.